This is a list of T cell receptor beta chains from one sample in a study of tumor-infiltrating lymphocytes in oesophageal squamous cell carcinoma. TCRdb reprocessed the PCR reads via MiXCR and lists one record per CDR3 protein. The data contain roughly 20,000 distinct CDR3 sequences, more than 35% of them singletons. The sample was esophageal tumor tissue. The receptors originated from a male donor with esophageal squamous cell carcinoma. Each CDR3 is given without its conserved first and last residue.

CDR3 protein	V gene
ASSLDPRLANSSYNEQF	TRBV11-3
ASSNIVFRGSSYEQY	TRBV6-1
ASSPGRNQPQH	TRBV7-2
ASSLISGSYEQY	TRBV6-1
ASSPRQGLDTEAF	TRBV7-2
ASSRNYRSAEHYEQY	TRBV7-8
ASSAVWNEQF	TRBV28
ASSPPGETQY	TRBV6-2/TRBV6-3
ASSSYTRRSSYEQY	TRBV28
ATSGMTSGRAASSYNEQF	TRBV24-1
ASSHLVQGADTQY	TRBV7-2
ASSARDRRNIQY	TRBV3-1
ASSLEASEQY	TRBV7-9
ASSTQGREQY	TRBV19
ASSQDRGVRGKNIQY	TRBV4-3
ASSDRAGSYEQY	TRBV19
ASTGTGDFTDTQY	TRBV28
ASSEYNEQY	TRBV12-3/TRBV12-4
ASSEDPGASWAETQY	TRBV6-1
ASSIAGQGAGELF	TRBV19
ASSYTGTGLQGYT	TRBV7-9
ATSGSGGGRGYNEQF	TRBV24-1
ASGQAATGELF	TRBV7-7
ASSLGFGTEAF	TRBV7-7
ASSPTGEPYEQY	TRBV18
ASRPPQGRDEQY	TRBV28
ASSLRTGTGVIYGYT	TRBV28
ASSDVYRAGTGAYGYT	TRBV7-2